The 23 T cell receptor beta chains listed next were all sequenced from one sample in a study of cytomegalovirus exposure and HLA in healthy donors. PCR involved 60 Vbeta and 13 Jbeta primers. The protocol was immunoSEQ multiplex PCR, while the TCRdb copy is restricted to in-frame clones and leaves out a portion. This table has 90,000 to 120,000 clones, approximately 80% appearing once. Sequencing input: PBMCs. Receptors were obtained from a woman aged 40-49 years in good health and CMV-seronegative.

The CDR3 protein is CASSVDRAYETQYF. CDR3 sequence (DNA): TGTGCCAGCAGCGTCGACAGGGCATACGAGACCCAGTACTTC. The chain uses TRBV7-2 and TRBJ2-5, with 7 bases identical to TRBD1. The V segment lost 5 bases and the J segment 5 bases; nucleotides outside the gene matches: 8. The CDR3 runs to 14 residues. Germline V CDR1 and CDR2: SGHTA, FQGNSA.

This clone occurred once. The chain has TRBV19 and TRBJ2-2; no clear D. The germline V and J ends were trimmed by 7 bases and 3 bases, with 6 bases remaining between them. The CDR3 is made up of 12 amino acids. Looked up from germline, CDR1 is LNHDA and CDR2 is SQIVND (reference sequence). The CDR3, as DNA: TGTGCCAGTATCACGGACACCGGGGAGCTGTTTTTT. Translation: CASITDTGELFF.

The CDR3 spells CASSSPLAGEYEQYF. The CDR3, as DNA: TGTGCCAGCAGCTCACCACTAGCGGGGGAATACGAGCAGTACTTC. The chain uses TRBV7-9 and TRBJ2-7; 11 nucleotides match TRBD2. The V gene end was trimmed by 4 bases and the J gene end by 4 bases; junction bases not matched to a gene: 6. The CDR3 is made up of 15 amino acids. CDR1 and CDR2 from the germline V gene are SEHNR and FQNEAQ (reference sequence).

The rearrangement uses TRBV5-1 and TRBJ1-1; D remains ambiguous. Trimming removed 0 bases from V and 1 base from J, with 7 bases in between. Germline lookup yields CDR1 SGHRS and CDR2 YFSETQ. This CDR3 comprises 14 residues. The CDR3 region is CASSLAWANTEAFF. The DNA of the CDR3 is TGCGCCAGCAGCTTGGCCTGGGCGAACACTGAAGCTTTCTTT.

This clone turned up a few times. This chain joins TRBV25-1 and TRBJ2-3; 8 positions match TRBD1. CDR3 length: 18 residues. V shed 5 bases, J shed 2 bases, and the junction held 15 bases outside the gene matches. Germline assignment: CDR1 MGHDK and CDR2 SYGVNS. DNA for the CDR3: TGTGCCAGCAGTTTAGGTCGACAGGGGAAAGGCGACACAGATACGCAGTATTTT. Amino acid sequence: CASSLGRQGKGDTDTQYF.

The V call is TRBV30, the J call TRBJ1-3; D gene unclear. The CDR3 is 13 residues long. The V end was cut by 4 bases, the J end by 0 bases, with 7 bases between. CDR1 and CDR2 from the germline V gene are GTSNPN and SVGIG (reference sequence). CDR3 amino acids: CAWNRGSGNTIYF. The CDR3 region has the DNA TGTGCCTGGAACCGGGGCTCTGGAAACACCATATATTTT.

The V and J genes are TRBV2 and TRBJ2-1; D might be TRBD2 (5 bases). The CDR3 sequence is 16 residues long. The V end was cut by 2 bases, the J end by 0 bases, with 11 bases between. From germline, CDR1 is SNHLY and CDR2 FYNNEI. CDR3 sequence: CASSESGSSSYNEQFF. The CDR3 DNA reads as TGTGCCAGCAGTGAAAGCGGTTCTAGCTCCTACAATGAGCAGTTCTTC.

The V gene is TRBV4-3, the J gene TRBJ2-7; TRBD1 aligns across 7 bases. Germline V gives CDR1 LGHNA, CDR2 YSLEER. The length of the CDR3 is 15 residues. V dropped 4 bases and J dropped 3; count of bases not matched to a gene: 9. The CDR3 loop reads CASSRDRDLFYEQYF. CDR3 in DNA: TGCGCCAGCAGCCGCGACAGGGACCTCTTCTACGAGCAGTACTTC.

This chain uses TRBV9 with TRBJ1-1, with TRBD1 matching 8 bases. Germline lookup yields CDR1 SGDLS and CDR2 YYNGEE. The trim removed 4 bases at V and 0 bases at J, leaving 11 bases unmatched. The CDR3 is 17 residues long. The CDR3 reads CASSPTGQGPMNTEAFF. The CDR3 coding sequence is TGTGCCAGCAGCCCCACCGGACAGGGCCCGATGAACACTGAAGCTTTCTTT.

This clone was recorded only once. The chain is built from TRBV5-8 and TRBJ1-2; D is unresolved. Germline CDR1 SGHTS, CDR2 YDEGEE. The V gene lost 1 base and the J gene lost 5 bases, with 6 bases spanning the gap. The CDR3 length is 12 residues. Here the CDR3 reads CASSLTAYGYTF. The CDR3 DNA reads as TGTGCCAGCAGCTTGACAGCTTATGGCTACACCTTC.

In its sample, this clone was seen a few times. The chain has TRBV6-6 and TRBJ1-6, with a tentative D call TRBD1 (5 bases). Germline CDR1 MNHNY, CDR2 SVGAGI (reference sequence). V was cut by 2 bases and J by 10 bases, with 12 bases left in between. CDR3 length: 14 residues. The CDR3 reads CASSYDSGRSPLHF. DNA for the CDR3: TGTGCCAGCAGTTACGACAGCGGGCGGTCACCCCTCCACTTT.

CDR3 region: CASSSGTVSTDTQYF. DNA for the CDR3: TGTGCCAGCAGCAGCGGGACGGTTAGCACAGATACGCAGTATTTT. The J gene is TRBJ2-3, the V gene TRBV5-5, with 7 bases lining up with TRBD2. The germline gives CDR1 SGHKS, CDR2 YYEKEE (reference sequence). The CDR3 runs to 15 residues. With 4 bases clipped from V and 0 bases from J, the junction kept 5 bases outside the gene matches.

The chain couples TRBV7-9 to TRBJ2-7; possibly TRBD1 for D (6 bases). V lost 5 bases and J lost 5, with 19 bases in between. The CDR3 is 15 residues long. From germline, CDR1 is SEHNR and CDR2 FQNEAQ (reference sequence). The CDR3 reads CASSRWGAPGDEQYF. The CDR3 region has the DNA TGTGCCAGCAGCCGATGGGGAGCCCCAGGGGACGAGCAGTACTTC.

The genes are TRBV7-8 and TRBJ2-7; tentatively, D is TRBD2 (5 bases). In germline, CDR1 is SGHVS, CDR2 FQNEAQ. This CDR3 is built from 15 residues. V lost 1 base and J lost 3, with 13 bases in between. The CDR3 bases are TGTGCCAGCAGCTTAGGAGGGATTGGAGACTACGAGCAGTACTTC. Protein: CASSLGGIGDYEQYF.

This clone was seen just once. The chain links TRBV5-1 to TRBJ2-7, with 7 bases fitting TRBD1. V lost 7 bases to trimming and J lost 4 bases; unmatched junction nucleotides: 8. The CDR3 has 13 amino acids. Germline V gene sequence: CDR1 SGHRS, CDR2 YFSETQ. CDR3 DNA: TGCGCCAGCTCGGGGACAGCGATTTACGAGCAGTACTTC. Its translation: CASSGTAIYEQYF.

This clone was observed once. Here the CDR3 DNA reads TGTGCCTGGAATACGAACACCGGGGAGCTGTTTTTT. This translates into CAWNTNTGELFF. The J gene is TRBJ2-2, the V gene TRBV30; D gene unclear. The germline V and J ends were trimmed by 4 bases and 0 bases, with 3 bases remaining between them. This CDR3 has 12 amino acids. The germline V gene has CDR1 GTSNPN and CDR2 SVGIG (reference sequence).

V usage is TRBV15 and J usage is TRBJ2-3; D may be TRBD1 (5 bases). The CDR3 runs 18 residues. The germline CDR1 and CDR2 sequences are LNHNV and YYDKDF (reference sequence). Trimming removed 1 base at V and 0 bases at J, with 17 bases between. Here the CDR3 DNA reads TGTGCCACCAGCAGAGCCTTGAACAGGCGCCAAAGCACAGATACGCAGTATTTT. Residues: CATSRALNRRQSTDTQYF.

This clone was seen more than once but under ten times. The rearrangement joins TRBV27 to TRBJ2-1; D might be TRBD1 (8 bases). The V gene's germline CDR1 is MNHEY and CDR2 SMNVEV (reference sequence). V lost 6 bases and J 2 bases, leaving 17 bases between the germline ends. The CDR3 extends over 16 amino acids. In nucleotides, the CDR3 is TGTGCCAGCAGCCTGGGGAGGGACAGGCCCTACAATGAGCAGTTCTTC. This translates into CASSLGRDRPYNEQFF.

This clone occurred a few times. The chain carries TRBV6-5 and TRBJ1-2, with 12 bases matching TRBD1. Germline V CDR1 and CDR2: MNHEY, SVGAGI. This CDR3 is built from 14 residues. V lost 6 bases and J lost 8; bases outside the gene matches: 7. The CDR3 reads CASRPGQGAFGYTF. The CDR3 bases are TGTGCCAGCAGACCGGGACAGGGGGCTTTCGGCTACACCTTC.

The V gene is TRBV7-3, the J gene TRBJ2-3, with 8 nucleotides matching TRBD1. The germline V gene encodes CDR1 SGHTA and CDR2 FQGTGA. This CDR3 spans 17 amino acids. The V and J ends lost 1 base and 4 bases, in that order; junction bases with no gene match: 10. The CDR3 sequence: CASSLSTLQGEADTQYF. DNA for the CDR3: TGTGCCAGCAGCTTAAGTACCTTACAGGGGGAGGCAGATACGCAGTATTTT.

This clone has only one observation. The chain couples TRBV27 to TRBJ2-3, with 13 bases lining up with TRBD2. V trimming: 2 bases; J trimming: 4 bases; junction bases outside the gene matches: 9. In germline, CDR1 is MNHEY, CDR2 SMNVEV (reference sequence). The CDR3 is made up of 18 amino acids. CDR3 amino acids: CASSLIGTSGTQADTQYF. In nucleotides, the CDR3 is TGTGCCAGCAGTTTAATTGGGACTAGCGGGACCCAGGCAGATACGCAGTATTTT.

This chain connects TRBV28 to TRBJ2-2; D perhaps matches TRBD1 (6 bases). Germline V CDR1 and CDR2: MDHEN, SYDVKM. The CDR3 has 15 amino acids. Trimming stripped 8 bases from V and 2 bases from J, with 15 bases between. The DNA for the CDR3 is TGTGCCAGCTCCCAACGGACAGATAACACCGGGGAGCTGTTTTTT. Its translation: CASSQRTDNTGELFF. Based on the CDR3 plus reference TRBV28 and TRBJ2-2, the full variable domain is DVKVTQSSRYLVKRTGEKVFLECVQDMDHENMFWYRQDPGLGLRLIYFSYDVKMKEKGDIPEGYSVSREKKERFSLILESASTNQTSMYLCASSQRTDNTGELFFGEGSRLTVL.

Here the CDR3 reads CASSKGTVYGYTF. CDR3 DNA sequence: TGTGCCAGCAGCAAAGGGACAGTCTATGGCTACACCTTC. The rearrangement joins TRBV28 to TRBJ1-2; TRBD1 matches 7 bases. CDR3 length: 13 residues. Germline assignment: CDR1 MDHEN and CDR2 SYDVKM. Trimming cost V 6 bases and J 4 bases; bases outside gene matches: 5.